This is a list of T cell receptor beta chains from one sample in a study of cytomegalovirus exposure and HLA in healthy donors. Repertoires were generated with immunoSEQ multiplex PCR, while TCRdb's copy carries only in-frame clones and drops some. The data hold about 120,000 clones, with roughly 70% observed a single time. Sequenced input: PBMCs. The receptors stem from a woman in her forties or fifties in good health and CMV-seropositive. Each CDR3 is given with its conserved first and last residue. The order of the fields is V gene, D gene, J gene, clone size, CDR3 length, CDR3 DNA, CDR3 protein. D genes are given only for firm matches. The size entry is marked missing in some rows and otherwise reads once, few, many or a size class.

V: TRBV28; D: TRBD1; J: TRBJ2-2; size: -; length: 15; DNA: TGTGCCAGCAGAATGGACAGGGAGTCCACCGGGGAGCTGTTTTTT; CDR3: CASRMDRESTGELFF
V: TRBV6-4; D: -; J: TRBJ2-3; size: few; length: 13; DNA: TGTGCCAGCAGTGACTCGCGTGATGATACGCAGTATTTT; CDR3: CASSDSRDDTQYF
V: TRBV30; D: TRBD1; J: TRBJ1-2; size: few; length: 12; DNA: TGTGCCTGGATTAGGGACAGCTATGGCTACACCTTC; CDR3: CAWIRDSYGYTF
V: TRBV14; D: -; J: TRBJ1-2; size: once; length: 13; DNA: TGTGCCAGCAGCCGAGCCCGACAGGATGGCTACACCTTC; CDR3: CASSRARQDGYTF
V: TRBV28; D: -; J: TRBJ2-3; size: -; length: 15; DNA: TGTGCCAGCCGTAGCAGGAGGGACCGCACAGATACGCAGTATTTT; CDR3: CASRSRRDRTDTQYF
V: TRBV30; D: -; J: TRBJ1-1; size: -; length: 21; DNA: TGTGCCTGGAGTGTAAAGTACCGCCGCGGGAGGGCAGGAAACATGAACGCTGAAGCTTTCTTT; CDR3: CAWSVKYRRGRAGNMNAEAFF
V: TRBV2; D: TRBD1; J: TRBJ1-2; size: -; length: 13; DNA: TGTGCCAGCAGTGTTGAGGGGGCGCCAGGCTACACCTTC; CDR3: CASSVEGAPGYTF
V: TRBV18; D: -; J: TRBJ2-5; size: -; length: 14; DNA: TGTGCCAGCTCGCTTACTACCGTCCAAGAGACCCAGTACTTC; CDR3: CASSLTTVQETQYF
V: TRBV28; D: -; J: TRBJ1-5; size: -; length: 12; DNA: TGTGCCAGCAGTTCCCTAAATCAGCCCCAGCATTTT; CDR3: CASSSLNQPQHF
V: TRBV10-3; D: -; J: TRBJ1-1; size: -; length: 15; DNA: TGTGCCATCAGTGAGACGCGGATTGTCGGCACTGAAGCTTTCTTT; CDR3: CAISETRIVGTEAFF
V: TRBV7-8; D: -; J: TRBJ1-5; size: -; length: 15; DNA: TGTGCCAGCAGCCGGAGTCGAGGAAGGGGTCAGCCCCAGCATTTT; CDR3: CASSRSRGRGQPQHF
V: TRBV19; D: -; J: TRBJ1-2; size: -; length: 14; DNA: TGTGCCAGTAGTATTGAACAGTCGATATATGGCTACACCTTC; CDR3: CASSIEQSIYGYTF
V: TRBV4-1; D: TRBD1; J: TRBJ1-2; size: few; length: 16; DNA: TGCGCCAGCAGCCTTCGAGCCCAGGGGGGAAACTATGGCTACACCTTC; CDR3: CASSLRAQGGNYGYTF
V: TRBV28; D: TRBD1; J: TRBJ1-4; size: -; length: 14; DNA: TGTGCCAGCAGGCCGGCAGGGGGCCAAGAAAAACTGTTTTTT; CDR3: CASRPAGGQEKLFF
V: TRBV30; D: -; J: TRBJ2-7; size: -; length: 14; DNA: TGTGCCTGGAGTCGGCAGGGTGGTAGGAACGAGCAGTACTTC; CDR3: CAWSRQGGRNEQYF
V: TRBV4-3; D: TRBD1; J: TRBJ2-2; size: -; length: 15; DNA: TGCGCCAGCAGCCCGGGACAGGGCAGGACCGGGGAGCTGTTTTTT; CDR3: CASSPGQGRTGELFF
V: TRBV28; D: -; J: TRBJ2-7; size: -; length: 15; DNA: TGTGCCAGCAGTGACCCTAGCGCAGAGACCTACGAGCAGTACTTC; CDR3: CASSDPSAETYEQYF
V: TRBV5-1; D: TRBD1; J: TRBJ1-6; size: -; length: 16; DNA: TGCGCCAGCAGCTTGCAGATTGCAGGGGGTGGTTCACCCCTCCACTTT; CDR3: CASSLQIAGGGSPLHF
V: TRBV7-2; D: TRBD2; J: TRBJ2-3; size: few; length: 15; DNA: TGTGCCAGCAGCTCAACGACTAGCGGCACAGATACGCAGTATTTT; CDR3: CASSSTTSGTDTQYF
V: TRBV10-3; D: -; J: TRBJ2-7; size: -; length: 12; DNA: TGTGCCACCGGGACAAGCCCGTACGAGCAGTACTTC; CDR3: CATGTSPYEQYF
V: TRBV15; D: TRBD1; J: TRBJ1-2; size: -; length: 14; DNA: TGTGCCACCAGCAGTGGACAGGGAAAATATGGCTACACCTTC; CDR3: CATSSGQGKYGYTF
V: TRBV4-1; D: TRBD1; J: TRBJ1-5; size: -; length: 14; DNA: TGCGCCAGCAGCCAGGCGGACAGGAATCAGCCCCAGCATTTT; CDR3: CASSQADRNQPQHF
V: TRBV5-1; D: TRBD1; J: TRBJ1-3; size: -; length: 16; DNA: TGCGCCAGCAGCTTGGGACAGGGGGCCTCTGGAAACACCATATATTTT; CDR3: CASSLGQGASGNTIYF
V: TRBV27; D: TRBD1; J: TRBJ1-1; size: -; length: 13; DNA: TGTGCCAGCAGCTCTCTAGGACAGGGGGCGGCTTTCTTT; CDR3: CASSSLGQGAAFF
V: TRBV18; D: -; J: TRBJ1-1; size: -; length: 14; DNA: TGTGCCAGCTCACCACAGTCATACAGGGAAGAAGCTTTCTTT; CDR3: CASSPQSYREEAFF